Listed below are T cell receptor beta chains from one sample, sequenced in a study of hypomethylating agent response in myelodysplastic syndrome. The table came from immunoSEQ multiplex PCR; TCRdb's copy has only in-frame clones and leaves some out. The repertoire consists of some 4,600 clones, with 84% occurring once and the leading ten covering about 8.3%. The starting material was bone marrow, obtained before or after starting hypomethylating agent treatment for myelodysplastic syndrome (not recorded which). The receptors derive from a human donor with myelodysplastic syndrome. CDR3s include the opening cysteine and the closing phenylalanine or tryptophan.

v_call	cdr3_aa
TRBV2	CASKPGGTEAFF
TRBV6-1	CASKVGGAGDYGYTF
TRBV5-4	CASSIADRASTEAFF
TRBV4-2	CASSQSEGGRLDEKLFF
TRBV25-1	CASSAEGQGGGYTF
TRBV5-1	CASSLGVGQGSSYEQYF
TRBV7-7	CASSESRVGEQYF
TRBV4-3	CASSQEFRPINEKLFF
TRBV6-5	CATRTVGEKLFF
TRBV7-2	CASSLGGGGSYEQYF
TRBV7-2	CASSSSRTGGGMETQYF
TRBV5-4	CASSLQGGSGNTIYF
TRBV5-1	CASSPVTAGLDEQYF
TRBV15	CATSTLRQAGETQYF